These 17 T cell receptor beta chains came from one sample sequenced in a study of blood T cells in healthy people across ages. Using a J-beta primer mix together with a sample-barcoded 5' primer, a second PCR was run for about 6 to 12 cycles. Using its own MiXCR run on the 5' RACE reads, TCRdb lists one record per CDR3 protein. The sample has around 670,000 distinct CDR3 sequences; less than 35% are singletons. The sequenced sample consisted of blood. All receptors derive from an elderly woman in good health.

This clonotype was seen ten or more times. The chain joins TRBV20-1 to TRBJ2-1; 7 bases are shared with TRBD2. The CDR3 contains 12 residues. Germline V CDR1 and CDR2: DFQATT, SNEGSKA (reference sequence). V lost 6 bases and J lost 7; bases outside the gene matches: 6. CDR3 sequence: CSARDYRNEQFF. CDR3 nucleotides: TGCAGTGCCCGGGACTACAGAAATGAGCAGTTCTTC.

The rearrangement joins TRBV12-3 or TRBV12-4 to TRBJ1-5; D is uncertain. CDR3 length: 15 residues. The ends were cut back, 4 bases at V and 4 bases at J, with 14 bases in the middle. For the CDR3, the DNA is TGTGCCAGCAGTTATGGTAGGCAGCCAAATCAGCCCCAGCATTTT. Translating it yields CASSYGRQPNQPQHF.

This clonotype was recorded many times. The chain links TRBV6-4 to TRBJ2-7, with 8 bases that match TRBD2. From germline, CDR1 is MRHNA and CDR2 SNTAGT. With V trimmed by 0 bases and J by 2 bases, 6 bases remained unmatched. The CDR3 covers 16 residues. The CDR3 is CASSDSREGITYEQYF. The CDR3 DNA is TGTGCCAGCAGTGACTCTCGGGAGGGAATCACCTACGAGCAGTACTTC.

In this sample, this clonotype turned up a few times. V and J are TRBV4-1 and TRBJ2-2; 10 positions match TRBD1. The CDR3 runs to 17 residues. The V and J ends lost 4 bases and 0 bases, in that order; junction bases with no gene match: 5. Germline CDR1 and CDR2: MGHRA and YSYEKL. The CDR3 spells CASSLRGQGSNTGELFF. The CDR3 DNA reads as TGCGCCAGCAGCCTGAGGGGACAGGGGTCGAACACCGGGGAGCTGTTTTTT.

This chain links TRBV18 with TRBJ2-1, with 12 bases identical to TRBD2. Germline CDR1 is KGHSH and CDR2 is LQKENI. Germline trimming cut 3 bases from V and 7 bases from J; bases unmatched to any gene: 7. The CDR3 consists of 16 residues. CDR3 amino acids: CASSPIGLAGGNEQFF. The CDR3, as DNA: TGTGCCAGCTCACCGATCGGGCTAGCGGGGGGGAATGAGCAGTTCTTC.

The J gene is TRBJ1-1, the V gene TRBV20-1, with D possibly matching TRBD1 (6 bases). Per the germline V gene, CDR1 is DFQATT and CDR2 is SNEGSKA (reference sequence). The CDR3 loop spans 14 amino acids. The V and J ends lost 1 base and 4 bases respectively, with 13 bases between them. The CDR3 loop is CSARGLGQPTEAFF. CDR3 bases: TGCAGTGCTAGAGGACTGGGACAACCCACTGAAGCTTTCTTT.

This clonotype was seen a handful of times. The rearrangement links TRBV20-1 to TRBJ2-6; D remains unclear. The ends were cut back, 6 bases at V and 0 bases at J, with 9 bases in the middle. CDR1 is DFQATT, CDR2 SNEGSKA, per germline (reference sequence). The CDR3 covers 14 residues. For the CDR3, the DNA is TGCAGTGCCAGCCCGGGCTCTGGGGCCAACGTCCTGACTTTC. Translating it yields CSASPGSGANVLTF.

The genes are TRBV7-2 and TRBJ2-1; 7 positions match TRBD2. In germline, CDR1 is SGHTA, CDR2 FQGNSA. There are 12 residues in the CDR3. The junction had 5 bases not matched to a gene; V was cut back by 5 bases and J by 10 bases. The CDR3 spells CASSQRGGEQFF. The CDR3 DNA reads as TGTGCCAGCAGCCAGCGGGGAGGCGAGCAGTTCTTC.

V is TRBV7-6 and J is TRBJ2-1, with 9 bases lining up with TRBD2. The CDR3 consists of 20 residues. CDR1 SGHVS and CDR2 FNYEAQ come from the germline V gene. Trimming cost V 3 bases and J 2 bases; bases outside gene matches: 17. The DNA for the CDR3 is TGTGCCAGCAGCTTTCGCTTAGCGGGGGCCTACAGAAACCCCTACAATGAGCAGTTCTTC. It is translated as CASSFRLAGAYRNPYNEQFF.

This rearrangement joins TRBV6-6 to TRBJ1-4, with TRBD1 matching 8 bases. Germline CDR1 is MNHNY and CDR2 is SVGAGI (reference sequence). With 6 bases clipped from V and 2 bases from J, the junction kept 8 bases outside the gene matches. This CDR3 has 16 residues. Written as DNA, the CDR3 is TGTGCCAGCAGACCGGACAGGGTTGGGACTAATGAAAAACTGTTTTTT. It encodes CASRPDRVGTNEKLFF.

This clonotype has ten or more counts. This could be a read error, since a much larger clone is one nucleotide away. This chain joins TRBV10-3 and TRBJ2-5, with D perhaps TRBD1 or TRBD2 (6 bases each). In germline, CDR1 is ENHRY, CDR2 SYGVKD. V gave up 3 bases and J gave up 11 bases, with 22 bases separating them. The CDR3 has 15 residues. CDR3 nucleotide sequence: TGTGCCATCAGTGATCAGGCGGGGCGGGACAATGAGCAGTACTTC. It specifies CAISDQAGRDNEQYF.

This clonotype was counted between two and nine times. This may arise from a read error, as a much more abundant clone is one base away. The CDR3 is CAWSAGRGLQTQYF. The CDR3 coding sequence is TGTGCCTGGAGTGCCGGACGAGGCTTACAGACCCAGTACTTC. The chain couples TRBV30 to TRBJ2-4; no definite D call. TRBJ2-5 explains the end of the DNA better; the J call may be wrong. The length of the CDR3 is 14 residues. In germline, CDR1 is GTSNPN, CDR2 SVGIG (reference sequence).

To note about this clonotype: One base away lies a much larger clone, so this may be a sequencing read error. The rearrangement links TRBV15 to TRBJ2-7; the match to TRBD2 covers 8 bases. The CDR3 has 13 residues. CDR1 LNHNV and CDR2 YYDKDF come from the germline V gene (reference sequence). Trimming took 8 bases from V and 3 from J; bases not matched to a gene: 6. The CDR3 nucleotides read TGTGCCACCGGCGGGGGGACAAGCTACGAGCAGTACTTC. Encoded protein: CATGGGTSYEQYF. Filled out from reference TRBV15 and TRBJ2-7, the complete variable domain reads DAMVIQNPRYQVTQFGKPVTLSCSQTLNHNVMYWYQQKSSQAPKLLFHYYDKDFNNEADTPDNFQSRRPNTSFCFLDIRSPGLGDTAMYLCATGGGTSYEQYFGPGTRLTVT.

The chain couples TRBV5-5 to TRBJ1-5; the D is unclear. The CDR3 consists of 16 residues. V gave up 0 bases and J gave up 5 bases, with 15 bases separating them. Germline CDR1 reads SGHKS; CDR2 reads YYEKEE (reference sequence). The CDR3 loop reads CASSLGARLDDQPQHF. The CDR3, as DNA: TGTGCCAGCAGCTTGGGTGCCAGGCTGGACGATCAGCCCCAGCATTTT.

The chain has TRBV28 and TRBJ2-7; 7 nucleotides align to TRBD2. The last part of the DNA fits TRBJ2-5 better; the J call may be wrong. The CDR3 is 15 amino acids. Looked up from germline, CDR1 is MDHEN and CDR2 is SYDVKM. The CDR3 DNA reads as TGTGCCAGCAGTTTACGTCAGCGGGAAGGGGAGACCCAGTACTTC. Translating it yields CASSLRQREGETQYF.

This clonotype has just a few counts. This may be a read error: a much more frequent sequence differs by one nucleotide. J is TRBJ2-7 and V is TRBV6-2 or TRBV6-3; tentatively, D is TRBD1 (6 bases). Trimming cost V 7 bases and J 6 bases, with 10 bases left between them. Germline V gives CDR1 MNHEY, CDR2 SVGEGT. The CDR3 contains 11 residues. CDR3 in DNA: TGTGCCAGCAAACAGGGCAGCGAGCAGTACTTC. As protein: CASKQGSEQYF.

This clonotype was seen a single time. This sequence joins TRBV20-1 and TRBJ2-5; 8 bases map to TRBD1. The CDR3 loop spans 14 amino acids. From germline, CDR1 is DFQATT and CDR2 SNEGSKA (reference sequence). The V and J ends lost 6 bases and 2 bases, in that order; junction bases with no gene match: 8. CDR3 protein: CSAMDREVQETQYF. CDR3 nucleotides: TGCAGTGCCATGGACAGGGAGGTTCAAGAGACCCAGTACTTC.